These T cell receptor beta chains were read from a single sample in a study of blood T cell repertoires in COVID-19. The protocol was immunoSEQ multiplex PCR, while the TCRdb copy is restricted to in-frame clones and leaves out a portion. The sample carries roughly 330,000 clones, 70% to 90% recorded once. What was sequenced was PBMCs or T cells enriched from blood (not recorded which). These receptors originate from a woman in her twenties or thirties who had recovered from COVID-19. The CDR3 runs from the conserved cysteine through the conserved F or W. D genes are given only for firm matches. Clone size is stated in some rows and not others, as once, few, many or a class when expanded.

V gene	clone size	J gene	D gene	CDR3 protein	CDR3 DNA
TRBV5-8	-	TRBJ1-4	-	CASSLAGVVNEKLFF	TGTGCCAGCAGCTTGGCGGGTGTTGTTAATGAAAAACTGTTTTTT
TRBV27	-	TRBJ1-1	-	CASSASPLTEAFF	TGTGCCAGCAGTGCGTCACCCCTCACTGAAGCTTTCTTT
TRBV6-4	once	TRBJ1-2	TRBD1	CASSDPRTGNYGYTF	TGTGCCAGCAGTGACCCACGGACAGGTAACTATGGCTACACCTTC
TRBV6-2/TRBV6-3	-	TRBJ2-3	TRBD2	CASSSTGGHRDTQYF	TGTGCCAGCAGTTCCACGGGGGGGCATAGAGATACGCAGTATTTT
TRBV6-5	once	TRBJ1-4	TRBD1	CASSLNRGRKLFF	TGTGCCAGCAGCCTCAACAGGGGCCGAAAACTGTTTTTT
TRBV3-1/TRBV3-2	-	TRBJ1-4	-	CASSQGRVIEKLFF	TGTGCCAGCAGCCAGGGCAGGGTCATTGAAAAACTGTTTTTT
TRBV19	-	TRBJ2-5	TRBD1	CASNLFFRTGESWETQYF	TGTGCCAGTAATCTCTTTTTTCGGACAGGAGAGAGCTGGGAGACCCAGTACTTC
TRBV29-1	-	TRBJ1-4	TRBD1	CSVEEGQGGEKLFF	TGCAGCGTTGAAGAGGGGCAGGGGGGTGAAAAACTGTTTTTT
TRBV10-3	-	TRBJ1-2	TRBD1	CALSTGETSYGYTF	TGTGCCTTATCAACAGGGGAGACATCCTATGGCTACACCTTC
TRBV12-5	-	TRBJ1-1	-	CASGLQPGNTEAFF	TGTGCTAGTGGTTTACAACCTGGGAACACTGAAGCTTTCTTT
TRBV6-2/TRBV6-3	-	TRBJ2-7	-	CASSMAREQYF	TGTGCCAGCAGTATGGCTAGGGAGCAGTACTTC
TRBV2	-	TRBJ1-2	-	CASRTRGRIYGYTF	TGTGCCAGCAGGACGCGGGGCAGGATCTATGGCTACACCTTC
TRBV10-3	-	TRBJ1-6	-	CAISEGGVSNSPLHF	TGTGCCATCAGTGAGGGGGGGGTGTCCAATTCACCCCTCCACTTT
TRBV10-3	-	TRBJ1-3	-	CAISETQAPSGNTIYF	TGTGCCATCAGTGAGACCCAGGCTCCCTCTGGAAACACCATATATTTT
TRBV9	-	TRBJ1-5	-	CASSPDDSPGQPQHF	TGTGCCAGCAGCCCTGACGACAGTCCCGGGCAGCCCCAGCATTTT
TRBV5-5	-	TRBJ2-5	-	CASSFEGTPGETQYF	TGTGCCAGCAGCTTTGAGGGAACTCCCGGAGAGACCCAGTACTTC
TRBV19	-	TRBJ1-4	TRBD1	CASTKGADEKLFF	TGTGCCAGTACTAAGGGGGCCGACGAAAAACTGTTTTTT
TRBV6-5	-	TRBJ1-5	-	CARGRNQPQHF	TGTGCCAGGGGCAGGAATCAGCCCCAGCATTTT
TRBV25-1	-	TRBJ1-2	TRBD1	CASSPQGADYGYTF	TGTGCCAGCAGCCCACAGGGGGCTGACTATGGCTACACCTTC
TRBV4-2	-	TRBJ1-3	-	CASSQDYTVLSGNTIYF	TGTGCCAGCAGCCAAGATTATACAGTCCTCTCTGGAAACACCATATATTTT
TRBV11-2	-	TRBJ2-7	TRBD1	CASSFDGPGQGFFYEQYF	TGTGCCAGCAGCTTCGACGGGCCGGGACAGGGATTTTTTTACGAGCAGTACTTC
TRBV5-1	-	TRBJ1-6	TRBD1	CASSRGQGLYNSPLHF	TGCGCCAGCAGCAGGGGGCAGGGGCTCTATAATTCACCCCTCCACTTT
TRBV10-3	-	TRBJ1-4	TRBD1	CAISETGGMVTNEKLFF	TGTGCCATCAGTGAGACAGGGGGAATGGTAACTAATGAAAAACTGTTTTTT
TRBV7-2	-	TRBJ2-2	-	CASSLESGGNTGELFF	TGTGCCAGCAGCTTAGAATCCGGGGGGAACACCGGGGAGCTGTTTTTT
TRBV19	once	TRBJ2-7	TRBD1	CASATGDEQYF	TGTGCCAGTGCGACAGGGGACGAGCAGTACTTC
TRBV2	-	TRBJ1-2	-	CASSSSGLYGYTF	TGTGCCAGCAGTTCTTCAGGGCTCTATGGCTACACCTTC
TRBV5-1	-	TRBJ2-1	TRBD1	CASSPGTGGVEQFF	TGCGCCAGCAGCCCGGGGACAGGGGGCGTTGAGCAGTTCTTC
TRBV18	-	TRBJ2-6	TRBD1	CASSPPDRVAGANVLTF	TGTGCCAGCTCACCACCGGACAGGGTGGCTGGGGCCAACGTCCTGACTTTC
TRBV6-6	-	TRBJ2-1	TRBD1	CASRTGEYNEQFF	TGTGCCAGCAGGACAGGGGAGTACAATGAGCAGTTCTTC
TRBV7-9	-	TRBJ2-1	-	CASSFSGGSYNEQFF	TGTGCCAGCAGCTTTAGCGGTGGCTCCTACAATGAGCAGTTCTTC
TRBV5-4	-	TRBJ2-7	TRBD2	CAMEETSGGAWGEQYF	TGTGCAATGGAGGAGACTAGCGGGGGAGCGTGGGGCGAGCAGTACTTC
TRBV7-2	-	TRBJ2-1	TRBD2	CASSLDPSGGTFF	TGTGCCAGCAGCTTAGACCCTAGCGGGGGGACGTTCTTC
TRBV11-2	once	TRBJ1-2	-	CASSLNGPNYGYTF	TGTGCCAGCAGCTTAAATGGGCCCAACTATGGCTACACCTTC
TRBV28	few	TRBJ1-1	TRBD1	CASSPQSAGGHAAFF	TGTGCCAGCAGTCCCCAGAGTGCAGGGGGACATGCAGCTTTCTTT
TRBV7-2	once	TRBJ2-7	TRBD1	CASSPGQGVGYEQYF	TGTGCCAGCAGCCCCGGACAGGGAGTAGGCTACGAGCAGTACTTC
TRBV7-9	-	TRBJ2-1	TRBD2	CASSKAAGGLYEQFF	TGTGCCAGCAGCAAGGCGGCGGGGGGACTCTATGAGCAGTTCTTC
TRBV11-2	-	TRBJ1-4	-	CASSPLDGVEKLFF	TGTGCCAGCAGCCCCCTAGACGGTGTTGAAAAACTGTTTTTT
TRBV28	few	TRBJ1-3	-	CASRGPGPAISGNTIYF	TGTGCCAGCAGGGGGCCAGGCCCTGCGATCTCTGGAAACACCATATATTTT
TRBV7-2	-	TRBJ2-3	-	CASSLAELATDTQYF	TGTGCCAGCAGCTTAGCGGAGCTAGCAACAGATACGCAGTATTTT
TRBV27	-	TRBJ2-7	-	CASSLSQGFHEQYF	TGTGCCAGCAGTTTATCCCAGGGGTTCCACGAGCAGTACTTC